This TCR beta chain originates from a study of graft-versus-host responses after intestinal transplantation. Across the whole study: Multivisceral, liver-intestinal, or isolated intestinal grafts were transplanted into recipients. For 2 to 4 years after anti-thymocyte globulin induction, all recipients took tacrolimus and steroids.

Only one count was recorded for this clone. Its antigen is as yet unknown. Only in-frame clones appear in the TCRdb table, and some are missing; sequencing was by immunoSEQ multiplex PCR. This sample has 90,000 to 150,000 clones, with approximately 95% found just once. Regarding the study as a whole: Declines in HvG clones occurring early post-transplant were associated with peak circulating GvH clone levels.

The sequencing used unstimulated CD8+ T cells sorted from spleen or lymph node cells, collected before intestinal transplant. The clonotype comes from a human donor who received an intestinal transplant.

The DNA for the CDR3 is TGTGCCAGCGGGCCGGGAGTTGAGGACAATGAGCAGTTCTTC. This sequence encodes CASGPGVEDNEQFF. The chain uses TRBV6-5 and TRBJ2-1; D may be TRBD2 (6 bases). There are 14 residues in the CDR3. The V gene lost 8 bases and the J gene lost 5 bases, with 16 bases spanning the gap. Germline values: CDR1 MNHEY, CDR2 SVGAGI.